The clone carrying this T cell receptor beta chain has a handful of counts. What it binds is unknown. TCRdb independently ran MiXCR on the 5' RACE reads; one entry per CDR3 protein. The sample carries more than 650,000 distinct CDR3 sequences, about 11% recorded once. The sample belongs to a study of CD8 T cells in ankylosing spondylitis. Study-level points and caveats: Eight or nine highly homologous variants formed a TCR beta motif that appeared characteristic of ankylosing spondylitis blood.

The receptor was derived from a male donor with ankylosing spondylitis. The sample consisted of blood, either unsorted or a sorted T cell fraction (not recorded which).

This CDR3 is CASSSPNNYGYTF. CDR3 bases: TGTGCCAGCAGTTCACCGAATAACTATGGCTACACCTTC. The chain combines TRBV6-5 with TRBJ1-2; D is undetermined. The V end was cut by 4 bases, the J end by 1 base, with 7 bases between. The CDR3 runs to 13 residues. The germline V gene encodes CDR1 MNHEY and CDR2 SVGAGI.